A selection of T cell receptor beta chains follows, all from one sample in a study of cytomegalovirus exposure and HLA in healthy donors. The assay was immunoSEQ multiplex PCR, and TCRdb's table has in-frame clones only and misses some. The profile shows 200,000 or so clones, about 79% of them singletons. Sequencing input: PBMCs. The receptors were sampled from a boy younger than 10 in good health and CMV-seronegative. Both conserved end residues are part of each CDR3. The order of the fields is D gene, clone size, V gene, J gene, CDR3 DNA, CDR3 protein. A D gene is named only where the DNA matches it firmly. For some rows the clone size is stated as once, few or many, or as a class when expanded; others skip it.

d_gene: .; abundance: .; v_gene: TRBV5-6; j_gene: TRBJ1-1; CDR3nt: TGTGCCAGCAGCTTGGAAGAGGATCCCATGAACACTGAAGCTTTCTTT; CDR3aa: CASSLEEDPMNTEAFF
d_gene: TRBD2; abundance: .; v_gene: TRBV4-2; j_gene: TRBJ2-1; CDR3nt: TGTGCCAGCAGCCAAAGGGGTGACGGGGGGGCCCTGGATGAGCAGTTCTTC; CDR3aa: CASSQRGDGGALDEQFF
d_gene: TRBD2; abundance: .; v_gene: TRBV2; j_gene: TRBJ2-5; CDR3nt: TGTGCCAGCAGTGCCACCGGGACTAGCGTGGGAGGGCCCCAAGAGACCCAGTACTTC; CDR3aa: CASSATGTSVGGPQETQYF
d_gene: TRBD2; abundance: .; v_gene: TRBV6-5; j_gene: TRBJ2-7; CDR3nt: TGTGCCAGCAGTCCCCGGGGGGGACCCACCTACGAGCAGTACTTC; CDR3aa: CASSPRGGPTYEQYF
d_gene: .; abundance: .; v_gene: TRBV2; j_gene: TRBJ2-5; CDR3nt: TGTGCCAGCGTGCTTGAGGAGACCCAGTACTTC; CDR3aa: CASVLEETQYF
d_gene: TRBD1; abundance: .; v_gene: TRBV9; j_gene: TRBJ1-2; CDR3nt: TGTGCCAGCAGCGTTCGGGGACAGGGCGTAGATGGCTACACCTTC; CDR3aa: CASSVRGQGVDGYTF
d_gene: .; abundance: once; v_gene: TRBV4-2; j_gene: TRBJ1-5; CDR3nt: TGTGCCAGCAGCCAAGGACGCTTCGGTGCGGGGAAGCCCCAGCATTTT; CDR3aa: CASSQGRFGAGKPQHF
d_gene: TRBD1; abundance: .; v_gene: TRBV11-2; j_gene: TRBJ2-7; CDR3nt: TGTGCCAGCTTAAGCTGGGGGACAGCTATCTACTTC; CDR3aa: CASLSWGTAIYF
d_gene: TRBD2; abundance: .; v_gene: TRBV19; j_gene: TRBJ2-3; CDR3nt: TGTGCCAGTAGTACTGGGACTAGCGGGGGGGCCCCAGATACGCAGTATTTT; CDR3aa: CASSTGTSGGAPDTQYF
d_gene: .; abundance: .; v_gene: TRBV27; j_gene: TRBJ1-1; CDR3nt: TGTGCCAGCAGTTTTGGGCCCGCCATGAACACTGAAGCTTTCTTT; CDR3aa: CASSFGPAMNTEAFF
d_gene: .; abundance: .; v_gene: TRBV6-4; j_gene: TRBJ2-5; CDR3nt: TGTGCCAGCAGTGCGGGGGTCCAAGAGACCCAGTACTTC; CDR3aa: CASSAGVQETQYF
d_gene: TRBD1; abundance: .; v_gene: TRBV7-2; j_gene: TRBJ1-2; CDR3nt: TGTGCCAGCAGCTTAGCGACAGGGGCTAACTATGGCTACACCTTC; CDR3aa: CASSLATGANYGYTF
d_gene: TRBD1; abundance: .; v_gene: TRBV7-2; j_gene: TRBJ1-2; CDR3nt: TGTGCCAGCAGCTCGTACAGGGGGCCCAACTATGGCTACACCTTC; CDR3aa: CASSSYRGPNYGYTF
d_gene: .; abundance: few; v_gene: TRBV6-6; j_gene: TRBJ1-1; CDR3nt: TGTGCCAGCAGTTACTGGCAGGGCGGAATGGAAGCTTTCTTT; CDR3aa: CASSYWQGGMEAFF
d_gene: .; abundance: .; v_gene: TRBV4-3; j_gene: TRBJ1-3; CDR3nt: TGCGCCAGCAGCCAAGGAGGTGGTGGAAACACCATATATTTT; CDR3aa: CASSQGGGGNTIYF
d_gene: .; abundance: .; v_gene: TRBV18; j_gene: TRBJ1-4; CDR3nt: TGTGCCAGCTCACCGATCGATGCCAGGGCGTTAGGAGAAAAACTGTTTTTT; CDR3aa: CASSPIDARALGEKLFF
d_gene: TRBD2; abundance: few; v_gene: TRBV29-1; j_gene: TRBJ2-3; CDR3nt: TGCAGCTCACGCGGGGGGGCAGGAGATACGCAGTATTTT; CDR3aa: CSSRGGAGDTQYF
d_gene: .; abundance: .; v_gene: TRBV5-4; j_gene: TRBJ2-1; CDR3nt: TGTGCCAGCAGCCGGGGACAACCGTCCTACAATGAGCAGTTCTTC; CDR3aa: CASSRGQPSYNEQFF
d_gene: .; abundance: .; v_gene: TRBV9; j_gene: TRBJ2-3; CDR3nt: TGTGCCAGCGGGCAGGCCGATACGCAGTATTTT; CDR3aa: CASGQADTQYF
d_gene: .; abundance: .; v_gene: TRBV18; j_gene: TRBJ2-5; CDR3nt: TGTGCCAGCTCATCGCGACGTCAAAAGAGGTACCAAGAGACCCAGTACTTC; CDR3aa: CASSSRRQKRYQETQYF
d_gene: .; abundance: few; v_gene: TRBV21-1; j_gene: TRBJ1-3; CDR3nt: TGTGCCAGCAGCAAAGGGGACAGTGGGACTGGAAACACCATATATTTT; CDR3aa: CASSKGDSGTGNTIYF
d_gene: TRBD1; abundance: once; v_gene: TRBV7-9; j_gene: TRBJ2-2; CDR3nt: TGTTCCAGCAGCCACGAGACAGGGGTCACCGGGGAGCTGTTTTTT; CDR3aa: CSSSHETGVTGELFF
d_gene: .; abundance: .; v_gene: TRBV9; j_gene: TRBJ2-7; CDR3nt: TGTGCCAGCAGCGCCTCGGGGGTAAAGGGGAACGAGCAGTACTTC; CDR3aa: CASSASGVKGNEQYF
d_gene: TRBD2; abundance: .; v_gene: TRBV7-8; j_gene: TRBJ2-1; CDR3nt: TGTGCCAGCAGCTCTAGCGGGGGGTCCAACAATGAGCAGTTCTTC; CDR3aa: CASSSSGGSNNEQFF
d_gene: .; abundance: few; v_gene: TRBV19; j_gene: TRBJ1-1; CDR3nt: TGTGCCAGTAGTATATCCGTGTCAGGGAAAGCTTTCTTT; CDR3aa: CASSISVSGKAFF
d_gene: TRBD1; abundance: .; v_gene: TRBV27; j_gene: TRBJ1-2; CDR3nt: TGTGCCAGCAGTGCAAGGGACAGGGGGGTCTCTAACTATGGCTACACCTTC; CDR3aa: CASSARDRGVSNYGYTF
d_gene: TRBD2; abundance: once; v_gene: TRBV7-9; j_gene: TRBJ2-1; CDR3nt: TGTGCCAGCAGCGGGCCAACTAGCGGGGCCTACAATGAGCAGTTCTTC; CDR3aa: CASSGPTSGAYNEQFF
d_gene: .; abundance: .; v_gene: TRBV5-4; j_gene: TRBJ2-1; CDR3nt: TGTGCCACCCGAACGGGGGGAGCAGGGGTCAATGAGCAGTTCTTC; CDR3aa: CATRTGGAGVNEQFF
d_gene: .; abundance: .; v_gene: TRBV25-1; j_gene: TRBJ2-6; CDR3nt: TGTGCCAGCAGCGACAGACTCTCTGGGGCCAACGTCCTGACTTTC; CDR3aa: CASSDRLSGANVLTF
d_gene: TRBD2; abundance: once; v_gene: TRBV9; j_gene: TRBJ2-5; CDR3nt: TGTGCCAGCAGCGCGAGGGGGCTAGCGGGGGGACGAGAGACCCAGTACTTC; CDR3aa: CASSARGLAGGRETQYF
d_gene: TRBD1; abundance: .; v_gene: TRBV7-7; j_gene: TRBJ2-5; CDR3nt: TGTGCTAGCAGCTTAGCCCCGGCAGGGGGCGCGGGGGAGACCCAGTACTTC; CDR3aa: CASSLAPAGGAGETQYF
d_gene: .; abundance: .; v_gene: TRBV7-9; j_gene: TRBJ2-5; CDR3nt: TGTGCCAGCAGCTTAGAGGGCAGGGAAGAGACCCAGTACTTC; CDR3aa: CASSLEGREETQYF
d_gene: TRBD2; abundance: .; v_gene: TRBV4-2; j_gene: TRBJ2-1; CDR3nt: TGTGCCAGCAGCCAACCGGGACTAGCGGGGAATGAGCAGTTCTTC; CDR3aa: CASSQPGLAGNEQFF
d_gene: TRBD1; abundance: .; v_gene: TRBV12-5; j_gene: TRBJ1-1; CDR3nt: TGTGCTAGTGGTTTGGACACAGGGGTAAGGCGAGCTTTCTTT; CDR3aa: CASGLDTGVRRAFF
d_gene: .; abundance: .; v_gene: TRBV19; j_gene: TRBJ1-2; CDR3nt: TGTGCCAGTAGTATAGATCAGAGGGCTTACTATGGCTACACCTTC; CDR3aa: CASSIDQRAYYGYTF
d_gene: .; abundance: .; v_gene: TRBV7-9; j_gene: TRBJ2-1; CDR3nt: TGTGCCAGCAGCGTAACGGGACTCCCCCTCTTC; CDR3aa: CASSVTGLPLF
d_gene: .; abundance: .; v_gene: TRBV19; j_gene: TRBJ1-1; CDR3nt: TGTGCCAGTAGTATCCCGTTGAACACTGAAGCTTTCTTT; CDR3aa: CASSIPLNTEAFF
d_gene: TRBD2; abundance: once; v_gene: TRBV7-2; j_gene: TRBJ2-5; CDR3nt: TGTGCCAGCACCCGGGGGGGGGCAGGGACCCAGTACTTC; CDR3aa: CASTRGGAGTQYF
d_gene: TRBD2; abundance: .; v_gene: TRBV4-3; j_gene: TRBJ2-3; CDR3nt: TGCGCCAGCAGTCCCGGGACTAGCGGGGGGCCCGGGGTGGGGCGAGATACGCAGTATTTT; CDR3aa: CASSPGTSGGPGVGRDTQYF
d_gene: .; abundance: .; v_gene: TRBV5-1; j_gene: TRBJ2-3; CDR3nt: TGCGCCAGCAGCTTGTGGGGGCTCACAGATACGCAGTATTTT; CDR3aa: CASSLWGLTDTQYF
d_gene: TRBD1; abundance: .; v_gene: TRBV13; j_gene: TRBJ2-3; CDR3nt: TGTGCCAGCAGCTTCCTATCAGGACAGGAGCGCACAGATACGCAGTATTTT; CDR3aa: CASSFLSGQERTDTQYF
d_gene: TRBD1; abundance: .; v_gene: TRBV11-2; j_gene: TRBJ2-7; CDR3nt: TGTGCCAGCAGTGACAGGGTCTCCTACGAGCAGTACTTC; CDR3aa: CASSDRVSYEQYF
d_gene: .; abundance: .; v_gene: TRBV7-4; j_gene: TRBJ2-7; CDR3nt: TGTGCCAGCAGCCGCATGGATGACAACTGCTCCTACGAGCAGTACTTC; CDR3aa: CASSRMDDNCSYEQYF
d_gene: TRBD2; abundance: .; v_gene: TRBV2; j_gene: TRBJ2-1; CDR3nt: TGTGCCAGCAGTTTCCCTAGCGGCAGCTCCTACAATGAGCAGTTCTTC; CDR3aa: CASSFPSGSSYNEQFF
d_gene: .; abundance: .; v_gene: TRBV27; j_gene: TRBJ2-7; CDR3nt: TGTGCCAGCAGTTTCAGGGGCGAGCAGTACTTC; CDR3aa: CASSFRGEQYF
d_gene: TRBD1; abundance: .; v_gene: TRBV19; j_gene: TRBJ2-2; CDR3nt: TGTGCCAGTAGTCCCCAGGGGGCCCTAGGGGACACCGGGGAGCTGTTTTTT; CDR3aa: CASSPQGALGDTGELFF
d_gene: TRBD1; abundance: .; v_gene: TRBV10-3; j_gene: TRBJ1-2; CDR3nt: TGTGCCATCAGTGAGTCGACCAAGGGACAGGGGAACTATGGCTACACCTTC; CDR3aa: CAISESTKGQGNYGYTF
d_gene: .; abundance: .; v_gene: TRBV6-5; j_gene: TRBJ2-7; CDR3nt: TGTGCCAGCAGACTCGGGACTTACTACGAGCAGTACTTC; CDR3aa: CASRLGTYYEQYF
d_gene: TRBD1; abundance: once; v_gene: TRBV15; j_gene: TRBJ1-5; CDR3nt: TGTGCCACCAGCAGATTCAGGGGGCGCGGTCAGCCCCAGCATTTT; CDR3aa: CATSRFRGRGQPQHF
d_gene: TRBD2; abundance: .; v_gene: TRBV4-1; j_gene: TRBJ2-3; CDR3nt: TGCGCCAGCAGCCAAGTTGCTAGCGGGGGGGAAGCAGATACGCAGTATTTT; CDR3aa: CASSQVASGGEADTQYF
d_gene: .; abundance: .; v_gene: TRBV2; j_gene: TRBJ1-2; CDR3nt: TGTGCCAGCAGTGGTACGCAGGCCTATGGCTACACCTTC; CDR3aa: CASSGTQAYGYTF
d_gene: .; abundance: .; v_gene: TRBV4-2; j_gene: TRBJ2-3; CDR3nt: TGTGCCAGCAGCCCCCTCAGGGGAAGCTCAGATACGCAGTATTTT; CDR3aa: CASSPLRGSSDTQYF
d_gene: .; abundance: few; v_gene: TRBV5-6; j_gene: TRBJ1-2; CDR3nt: TGTGCCAGCAGCTTGGAGGGGCCCTATGGCTACACCTTC; CDR3aa: CASSLEGPYGYTF
d_gene: TRBD1; abundance: .; v_gene: TRBV5-1; j_gene: TRBJ2-3; CDR3nt: TGCGCCAGCAGCTTTGGGACAGCCAAAGATACGCAGTATTTT; CDR3aa: CASSFGTAKDTQYF
d_gene: .; abundance: .; v_gene: TRBV5-4; j_gene: TRBJ1-6; CDR3nt: TGTGCCAGCAGCTTGATGGCGGCCAATTCACCCCTCCACTTT; CDR3aa: CASSLMAANSPLHF
d_gene: .; abundance: .; v_gene: TRBV4-2; j_gene: TRBJ2-3; CDR3nt: TGTGCCAGCAGCCAAGCAAGGGGGGGCCTGGATACGCAGTATTTT; CDR3aa: CASSQARGGLDTQYF
d_gene: TRBD2; abundance: .; v_gene: TRBV7-8; j_gene: TRBJ2-3; CDR3nt: TGTGCCAGCAGAGCTCGGGGGGCAGATACGCAGTATTTT; CDR3aa: CASRARGADTQYF
d_gene: .; abundance: once; v_gene: TRBV7-9; j_gene: TRBJ1-3; CDR3nt: TGTGCCAGCAGCTCTCGGGCTGGAAACACCATATATTTT; CDR3aa: CASSSRAGNTIYF
d_gene: .; abundance: .; v_gene: TRBV7-9; j_gene: TRBJ1-1; CDR3nt: TGTTCCAGCAGCTTTCTCCCGGGTAGATCCACTGAAGCTTTCTTT; CDR3aa: CSSSFLPGRSTEAFF